Following are 3 T cell receptor beta chains from one sample sequenced in a study of Ad26.COV2.S vaccination and SARS-CoV-2 variants. The assay was immunoSEQ multiplex PCR, and TCRdb's table has in-frame clones only and misses some. The repertoire holds roughly 410,000 clones, with roughly four fifths as singletons. Treatment specified: some 20 received Ad26.COV2.S at low or high dose, single or two shots; about 5 received placebo; per-sample allocation not given. Specimens were obtained on day 63 following the first vaccine or placebo injection. The specimen comprised peripheral blood, sampled in a trial of Ad26.COV2.S vaccine versus placebo. These receptors were taken from a person aged 18-65 years who received the Ad26.COV2.S COVID-19 vaccine or a placebo.

There are a few counts of this clone. The chain recombines TRBV18 with TRBJ2-7; 7 positions agree with TRBD2. The CDR3 contains 15 residues. Trimming cost V 2 bases and J 3 bases; bases outside gene matches: 7. Germline-derived CDR1 and CDR2 are KGHSH and LQKENI. DNA for the CDR3: TGTGCCAGCTCACCAAACCAAGCGGGGATCTACGAGCAGTACTTC. Protein sequence: CASSPNQAGIYEQYF. The full variable domain, with the rest looked up from reference TRBV18 and TRBJ2-7, is NAGVMQNPRHLVRRRGQEARLRCSPMKGHSHVYWYRQLPEEGLKFMVYLQKENIIDESGMPKERFSAEFPKEGPSILRIQQVVRGDSAAYFCASSPNQAGIYEQYFGPGTRLTVT.

The rearrangement joins TRBV15 to TRBJ1-5; D gene uncertain. Germline V gives CDR1 LNHNV, CDR2 YYDKDF (reference sequence). This CDR3 region has 13 residues. Between the trimmed V and J ends, which lost 5 bases and 6 bases, there was a span of 11 bases. The CDR3 here is CATSLQSAQPQHF. As DNA, the CDR3 is TGTGCCACCAGCTTACAATCGGCTCAGCCCCAGCATTTT.

This clone was observed a single time. The rearrangement uses TRBV6-2 or TRBV6-3 and TRBJ1-5, with 11 bases aligning to TRBD1. Per the germline V gene, CDR1 is MNHEY and CDR2 is SVGEGT. This CDR3 contains 17 residues. The V gene end was trimmed by 2 bases and the J gene end by 7 bases; junction bases not matched to a gene: 10. The CDR3 loop reads CASSYPRTGGGEQPQHF. The DNA for the CDR3 is TGTGCCAGCAGTTACCCTAGGACAGGGGGCGGAGAACAGCCCCAGCATTTT.